The rows below give T cell receptor beta chains drawn from one sample of a study of blood T cell repertoires in COVID-19. Profiling relied on immunoSEQ multiplex PCR, and the TCRdb table lists in-frame clones only, not all of them. The top ten hold nearly 8.5% of the sample, which has 180,000 or so clones, roughly 85% seen once. The sequenced sample was peripheral blood. The receptor source for this set is a man aged 60-69 years with acute or convalescent COVID-19. CDR3s leave out the opening cysteine and the closing phenylalanine or tryptophan. The D gene is left open where the match is weak.

j_gene: TRBJ1-1; d_gene: TRBD1; len: 12; v_gene: TRBV6-6; CDR3aa: ASSYHGTGTEAF
j_gene: TRBJ1-2; d_gene: TRBD1; len: 14; v_gene: TRBV28; CDR3aa: ASRRPGQPSNYGYT
j_gene: TRBJ2-7; d_gene: TRBD1; len: 14; v_gene: TRBV7-9; CDR3aa: ASSLILTGASYEQY
j_gene: TRBJ1-1; d_gene: .; len: 12; v_gene: TRBV15; CDR3aa: ATSATVMNTEAF
j_gene: TRBJ2-1; d_gene: TRBD2; len: 13; v_gene: TRBV14; CDR3aa: ASSHFSGRSNEQF
j_gene: TRBJ1-1; d_gene: TRBD1; len: 15; v_gene: TRBV10-3; CDR3aa: AIRGGQGDIQNTEAF
j_gene: TRBJ1-4; d_gene: .; len: 12; v_gene: TRBV28; CDR3aa: ASSSRAGDEKLF
j_gene: TRBJ2-3; d_gene: TRBD2; len: 14; v_gene: TRBV11-2; CDR3aa: ASSFPAGGYQGTQY
j_gene: TRBJ2-5; d_gene: TRBD1; len: 15; v_gene: TRBV5-4; CDR3aa: ASSLGAPAGGAETQY
j_gene: TRBJ1-4; d_gene: TRBD1; len: 11; v_gene: TRBV27; CDR3aa: ASSSGGVEKLF
j_gene: TRBJ2-3; d_gene: .; len: 14; v_gene: TRBV24-1; CDR3aa: ATSDPSAGITDTQY
j_gene: TRBJ2-5; d_gene: TRBD1; len: 12; v_gene: TRBV2; CDR3aa: ASGGTGVQETQY
j_gene: TRBJ1-6; d_gene: TRBD1; len: 11; v_gene: TRBV9; CDR3aa: ASSGTGTSPLH
j_gene: TRBJ2-5; d_gene: TRBD2; len: 13; v_gene: TRBV5-1; CDR3aa: ASSPLAGPQETQY
j_gene: TRBJ1-1; d_gene: TRBD1; len: 11; v_gene: TRBV11-3; CDR3aa: ASSRDRETEAF
j_gene: TRBJ2-1; d_gene: TRBD2; len: 13; v_gene: TRBV10-3; CDR3aa: AIGALSGAGGEQF
j_gene: TRBJ2-3; d_gene: .; len: 12; v_gene: TRBV24-1; CDR3aa: ATSDPTGGHTQY
j_gene: TRBJ1-3; d_gene: .; len: 12; v_gene: TRBV2; CDR3aa: ASIKGVGGNTIY
j_gene: TRBJ1-3; d_gene: .; len: 14; v_gene: TRBV11-2; CDR3aa: ASSSPGHHSGNTIY
j_gene: TRBJ1-1; d_gene: TRBD1; len: 13; v_gene: TRBV7-9; CDR3aa: ASSRDRTGNTEAF
j_gene: TRBJ2-2; d_gene: .; len: 13; v_gene: TRBV30; CDR3aa: AWSVLPPRSGELF
j_gene: TRBJ1-2; d_gene: .; len: 13; v_gene: TRBV10-3; CDR3aa: AISESAGSLGGYT
j_gene: TRBJ2-1; d_gene: TRBD2; len: 12; v_gene: TRBV29-1; CDR3aa: SVDGGRALNEQF
j_gene: TRBJ2-7; d_gene: .; len: 10; v_gene: TRBV28; CDR3aa: ASSHTGYEQY
j_gene: TRBJ2-5; d_gene: TRBD2; len: 14; v_gene: TRBV6-5; CDR3aa: ASSYLAGGGAETQY
j_gene: TRBJ2-1; d_gene: TRBD1; len: 10; v_gene: TRBV5-8; CDR3aa: ASSRTGHEQF
j_gene: TRBJ2-7; d_gene: TRBD2; len: 13; v_gene: TRBV7-9; CDR3aa: ASSSTSGLPYEQY
j_gene: TRBJ1-5; d_gene: TRBD1; len: 13; v_gene: TRBV4-2; CDR3aa: ASSLTGTADQPQH
j_gene: TRBJ2-1; d_gene: TRBD2; len: 14; v_gene: TRBV5-1; CDR3aa: ASSLSASGSYNEQF
j_gene: TRBJ2-5; d_gene: TRBD2; len: 15; v_gene: TRBV3-1/TRBV3-2; CDR3aa: ASSQDWGTSGTETQY
j_gene: TRBJ1-4; d_gene: .; len: 16; v_gene: TRBV15; CDR3aa: ATSRATGPLATNEKLF
j_gene: TRBJ2-4; d_gene: TRBD1; len: 15; v_gene: TRBV10-1; CDR3aa: ARPRPGTDKSKNIQY
j_gene: TRBJ2-1; d_gene: .; len: 10; v_gene: TRBV5-1; CDR3aa: ASSLTRSEQF
j_gene: TRBJ2-7; d_gene: TRBD1; len: 13; v_gene: TRBV2; CDR3aa: ASRTNRGQSYEQY
j_gene: TRBJ1-3; d_gene: TRBD1; len: 13; v_gene: TRBV5-4; CDR3aa: ASSTPTGHENTIY
j_gene: TRBJ1-3; d_gene: .; len: 9; v_gene: TRBV28; CDR3aa: ASSSRDTIY
j_gene: TRBJ1-5; d_gene: .; len: 13; v_gene: TRBV2; CDR3aa: ASSALGGASQPQH
j_gene: TRBJ2-2; d_gene: .; len: 12; v_gene: TRBV6-5; CDR3aa: ASRGGLNTGELF
j_gene: TRBJ2-2; d_gene: .; len: 12; v_gene: TRBV5-1; CDR3aa: ASRPEGNTGELF
j_gene: TRBJ1-1; d_gene: .; len: 10; v_gene: TRBV18; CDR3aa: ASSPPLQGAF
j_gene: TRBJ1-1; d_gene: .; len: 12; v_gene: TRBV30; CDR3aa: AWSVGAGGTEAF
j_gene: TRBJ2-1; d_gene: TRBD1; len: 14; v_gene: TRBV3-1/TRBV3-2; CDR3aa: ASSPPRGSPHNEQF
j_gene: TRBJ2-7; d_gene: TRBD2; len: 14; v_gene: TRBV19; CDR3aa: ASTGTSGSKPYEQY
j_gene: TRBJ2-3; d_gene: TRBD2; len: 12; v_gene: TRBV7-9; CDR3aa: AKGTSGSTDTQY
j_gene: TRBJ1-2; d_gene: .; len: 13; v_gene: TRBV2; CDR3aa: ASSDRTDSHYGYT
j_gene: TRBJ1-1; d_gene: .; len: 11; v_gene: TRBV2; CDR3aa: ASSSQGNTEAF
j_gene: TRBJ2-3; d_gene: TRBD1; len: 13; v_gene: TRBV2; CDR3aa: ASRRQGASTDTQY
j_gene: TRBJ2-1; d_gene: TRBD2; len: 13; v_gene: TRBV6-5; CDR3aa: ASSSGLPSYNEQF
j_gene: TRBJ1-6; d_gene: .; len: 10; v_gene: TRBV3-1/TRBV3-2; CDR3aa: ASSPLGGGLH
j_gene: TRBJ2-7; d_gene: .; len: 13; v_gene: TRBV11-2; CDR3aa: ASSLGHREPYEQY
j_gene: TRBJ2-2; d_gene: .; len: 11; v_gene: TRBV11-2; CDR3aa: ASSPYRDGELF
j_gene: TRBJ1-1; d_gene: .; len: 11; v_gene: TRBV6-1; CDR3aa: ASSEGPVTEAF
j_gene: TRBJ2-3; d_gene: TRBD1; len: 13; v_gene: TRBV6-4; CDR3aa: ASRLGQGSTDTQY
j_gene: TRBJ2-1; d_gene: TRBD2; len: 15; v_gene: TRBV16; CDR3aa: ASSQLGLAGGSSEQF
j_gene: TRBJ1-3; d_gene: .; len: 14; v_gene: TRBV7-9; CDR3aa: ASSLGWASSGNTIY